The T cell receptor (beta chain) under discussion was sequenced for a study of blood T cell repertoires in COVID-19. The wider study: The cDNA or gDNA used as material had been derived from T cells, B-cell-depleted T cells, or PBMCs.

V lost 5 bases to trimming and J lost 9 bases, with 8 bases between them. CDR3 length: 11 residues. From germline, CDR1 is MNHEY and CDR2 SMNVEV (reference sequence). Original handling: The authors estimated nucleated cell counts from reference gene primer amplification. The table came from immunoSEQ multiplex PCR; TCRdb's copy has only in-frame clones and leaves some out. For V, J and clone size, that table is used; D and trimming come from the DNA. Here the sample spans about 160,000 clones, roughly four fifths being singletons. The material sequenced was peripheral blood. This receptor was obtained from a man aged 70 or older who had recovered from COVID-19. V and J are TRBV27 and TRBJ2-1; D gene uncertain. The CDR3 sequence: CASSASGEQFF. As DNA, the CDR3 is TGTGCCAGCAGTGCGAGTGGTGAGCAGTTCTTC.